This note documents a single TCR beta chain sequence. What it binds is unknown. Data came from immunoSEQ multiplex PCR; TCRdb stores just in-frame clones and leaves some out. The sample holds under 100,000 clones; 75% to 85% are singletons and the top ten take around 7.7%. Germline V lookup: CDR1 LNHDA, CDR2 SQIVND (reference sequence). V was cut by 10 bases and J by 1 base, with 11 bases left in between. The CDR3 loop spans 13 amino acids. The sample belongs to a study of radiation and T cells in renal cell carcinoma. Time point indicated: blood 4 weeks post-SBRT, at nephrectomy. Treatment denoted: 15 Gy SBRT to primary tumor, nephrectomy 4 weeks later. Nephrectomy followed 15 Gy stereotactic body radiation by 4 weeks. The tumor was a clear cell renal cell carcinoma. Overall study results and limits: In blood, top tumor clones expanded by 2 weeks, shrinking by 4. Baseline intratumoral clonotype presence is unknown without pretreatment biopsies.

V usage is TRBV19 and J usage is TRBJ1-5; TRBD1 might be the D (6 bases). The clonotype originates from a man aged 60-69 years with renal cell carcinoma. Here the sequenced sample was blood, taken from a patient whose treatment included radiotherapy and nephrectomy. CDR3 in amino acids: CATRGGSNQPQHF. CDR3 DNA: TGTGCCACCCGCGGGGGCAGCAATCAGCCCCAGCATTTT.